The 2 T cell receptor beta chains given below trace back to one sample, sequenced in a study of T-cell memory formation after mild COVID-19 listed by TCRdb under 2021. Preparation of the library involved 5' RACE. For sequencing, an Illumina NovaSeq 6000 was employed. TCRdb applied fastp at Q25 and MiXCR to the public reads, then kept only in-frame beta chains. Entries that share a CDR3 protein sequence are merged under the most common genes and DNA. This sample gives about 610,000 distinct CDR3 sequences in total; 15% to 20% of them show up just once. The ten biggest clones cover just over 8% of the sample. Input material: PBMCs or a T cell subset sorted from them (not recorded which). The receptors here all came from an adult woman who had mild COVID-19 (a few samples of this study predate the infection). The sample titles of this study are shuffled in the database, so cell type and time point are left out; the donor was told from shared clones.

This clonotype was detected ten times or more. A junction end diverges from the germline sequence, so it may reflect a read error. The CDR3 is CASSLNTGELFF. CDR3 DNA sequence: TGTGCCAGCAGCTTAAACACCGGGGAGCTGTTTTTT. The genes are TRBV5-1 and TRBJ2-2; D gene uncertain. Germline CDR1 SGHRS, CDR2 YFSETQ. This CDR3 has 12 amino acids.

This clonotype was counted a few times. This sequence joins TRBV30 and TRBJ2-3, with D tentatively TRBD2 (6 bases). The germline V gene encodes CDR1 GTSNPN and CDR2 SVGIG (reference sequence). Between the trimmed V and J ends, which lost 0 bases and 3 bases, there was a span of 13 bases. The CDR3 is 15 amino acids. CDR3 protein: CAWSVGGRRTDTQYF. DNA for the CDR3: TGTGCCTGGAGTGTTGGTGGGAGGAGGACAGATACGCAGTATTTT.